Sequencing of this T cell receptor beta chain was carried out in a study of beta chain features in type 1 diabetes. Study results and limitations: Any role of HLA type in TCRB rearrangement remained unresolved here.

A word on this clone: Its antigen is still unknown.

CDR1 is SNHLY, CDR2 FYNNEI, per germline. The CDR3 length is 14 residues. Trimming took off 6 bases at V and 0 bases at J, with 9 bases between the two ends. Sequenced material consisted of expressed TCRB transcripts (all of the isolated RNA was reverse transcribed). Generated by immunoSEQ multiplex PCR, the TCRdb table keeps only in-frame clones and is missing some. This sample yields roughly 230,000 clones, of which more than 9% are seen a single time; under 0.045% belongs to the top ten. The chain is built from TRBV2 and TRBJ2-1; D gene ambiguous. This TCR was recovered from a woman between 18 and 30 years old in good health. Sequencing used naive CD4+ T cells from blood. Written as DNA, the CDR3 is TGTGCCAGCAGACCAGCGAGCTCCTACAATGAGCAGTTCTTC. Its translation: CASRPASSYNEQFF.